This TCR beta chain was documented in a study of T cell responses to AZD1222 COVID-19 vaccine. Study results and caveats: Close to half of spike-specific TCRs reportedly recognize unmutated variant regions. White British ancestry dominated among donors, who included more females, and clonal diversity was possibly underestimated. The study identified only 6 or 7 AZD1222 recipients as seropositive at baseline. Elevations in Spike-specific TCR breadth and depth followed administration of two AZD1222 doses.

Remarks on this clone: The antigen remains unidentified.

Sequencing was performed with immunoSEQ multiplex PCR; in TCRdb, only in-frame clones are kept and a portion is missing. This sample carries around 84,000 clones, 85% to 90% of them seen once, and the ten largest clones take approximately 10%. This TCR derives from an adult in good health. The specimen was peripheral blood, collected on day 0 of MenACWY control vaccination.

CDR3 protein: CASSPTRTGSTFGSGNTIYF. CDR3 DNA sequence: TGCGCCAGCAGCCCCACCCGGACAGGGTCAACTTTTGGCTCTGGAAACACCATATATTTT. The chain couples TRBV5-1 to TRBJ1-3; 8 bases align to TRBD1. This CDR3 comprises 20 residues. Germline-derived CDR1 and CDR2 are SGHRS and YFSETQ. The junction had 18 bases not matched to a gene; V was cut back by 4 bases and J by 0 bases.